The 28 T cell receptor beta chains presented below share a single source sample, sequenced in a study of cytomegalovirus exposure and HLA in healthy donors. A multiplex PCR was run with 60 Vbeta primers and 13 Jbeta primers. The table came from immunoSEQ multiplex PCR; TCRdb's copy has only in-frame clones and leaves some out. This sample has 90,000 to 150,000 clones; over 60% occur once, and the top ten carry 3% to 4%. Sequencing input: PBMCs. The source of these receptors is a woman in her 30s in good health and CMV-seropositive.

CDR3: CATSLTHNEQFF. CDR3 coding DNA: TGTGCCACCAGCCTCACACACAATGAGCAGTTCTTC. This chain uses TRBV15 with TRBJ2-1; D gene ambiguous. There are 12 residues in the CDR3. With 5 bases removed from V and 5 bases from J, the gap between germline ends came to 7 bases. Germline V gene sequence: CDR1 LNHNV, CDR2 YYDKDF (reference sequence).

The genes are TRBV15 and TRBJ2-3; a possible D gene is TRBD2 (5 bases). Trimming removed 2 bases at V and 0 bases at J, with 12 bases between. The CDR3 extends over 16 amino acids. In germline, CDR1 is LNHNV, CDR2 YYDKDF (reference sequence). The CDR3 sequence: CATSRRGGSSTDTQYF. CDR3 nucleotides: TGTGCCACCAGCAGAAGAGGAGGATCTAGCACAGATACGCAGTATTTT.

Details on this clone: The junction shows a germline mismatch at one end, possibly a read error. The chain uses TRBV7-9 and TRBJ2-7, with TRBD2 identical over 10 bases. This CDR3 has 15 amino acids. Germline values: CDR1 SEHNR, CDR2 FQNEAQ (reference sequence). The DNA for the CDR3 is TGTTCCAGCAGCCCCCAGCAGCGGGGGGGCGACGAGCAGTACTTC. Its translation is CSSSPQQRGGDEQYF.

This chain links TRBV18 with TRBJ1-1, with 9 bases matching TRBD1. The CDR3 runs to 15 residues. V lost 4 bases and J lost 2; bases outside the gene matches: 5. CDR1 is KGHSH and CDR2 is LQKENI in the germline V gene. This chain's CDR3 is CASSLQGAANTEAFF. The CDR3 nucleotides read TGTGCCAGCTCACTACAGGGGGCTGCTAACACTGAAGCTTTCTTT.

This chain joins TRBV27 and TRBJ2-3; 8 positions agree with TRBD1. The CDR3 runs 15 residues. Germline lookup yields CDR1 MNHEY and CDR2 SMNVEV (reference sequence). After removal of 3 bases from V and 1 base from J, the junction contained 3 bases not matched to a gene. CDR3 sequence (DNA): TGTGCCAGCAGTTTCTTGGGACAGGGCACAGATACGCAGTATTTT. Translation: CASSFLGQGTDTQYF.

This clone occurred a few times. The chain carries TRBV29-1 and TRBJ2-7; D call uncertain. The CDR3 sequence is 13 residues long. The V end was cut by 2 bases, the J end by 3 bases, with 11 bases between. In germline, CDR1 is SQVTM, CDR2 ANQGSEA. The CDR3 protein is CSVEKLDRYEQYF. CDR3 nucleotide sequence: TGCAGCGTTGAAAAGCTAGACCGCTACGAGCAGTACTTC.

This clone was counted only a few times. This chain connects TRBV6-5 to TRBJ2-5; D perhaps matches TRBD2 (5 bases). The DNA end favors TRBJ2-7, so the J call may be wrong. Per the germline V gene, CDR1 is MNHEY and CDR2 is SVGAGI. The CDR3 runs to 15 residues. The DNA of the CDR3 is TGTGCCAGCAGTTACGTGTCGGGAAGCTCCTACGAGCAGTACTTC. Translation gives CASSYVSGSSYEQYF.

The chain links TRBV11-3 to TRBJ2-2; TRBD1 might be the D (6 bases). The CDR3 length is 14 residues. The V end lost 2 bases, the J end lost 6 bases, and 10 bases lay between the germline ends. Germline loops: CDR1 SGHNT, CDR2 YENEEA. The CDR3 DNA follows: TGTGCCAGCAGCTTACAGGGGAGCGCCGGGGAGCTGTTTTTT. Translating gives CASSLQGSAGELFF.

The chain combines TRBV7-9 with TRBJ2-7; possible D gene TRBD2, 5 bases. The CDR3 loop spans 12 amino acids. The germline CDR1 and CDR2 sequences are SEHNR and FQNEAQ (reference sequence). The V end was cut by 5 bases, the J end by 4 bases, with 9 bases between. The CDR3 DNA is TGTGCCAGCAGCCAGTCGGGATACGAGCAGTACTTC. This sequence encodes CASSQSGYEQYF.

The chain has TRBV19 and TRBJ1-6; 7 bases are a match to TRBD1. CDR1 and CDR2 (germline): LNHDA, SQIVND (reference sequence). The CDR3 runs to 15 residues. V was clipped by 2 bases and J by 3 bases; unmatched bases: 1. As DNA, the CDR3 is TGTGCCAGTAGTATAAGGGACAGCTATAATTCACCCCTCCACTTT. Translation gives CASSIRDSYNSPLHF.

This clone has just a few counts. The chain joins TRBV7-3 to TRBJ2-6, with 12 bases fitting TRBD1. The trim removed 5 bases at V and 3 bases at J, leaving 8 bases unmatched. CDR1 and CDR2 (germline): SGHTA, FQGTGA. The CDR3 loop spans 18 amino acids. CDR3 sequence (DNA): TGTGCCAGCAGCCGGGTTCGGGACAGGGGGCTTGGGGCCAACGTCCTGACTTTC. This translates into CASSRVRDRGLGANVLTF.

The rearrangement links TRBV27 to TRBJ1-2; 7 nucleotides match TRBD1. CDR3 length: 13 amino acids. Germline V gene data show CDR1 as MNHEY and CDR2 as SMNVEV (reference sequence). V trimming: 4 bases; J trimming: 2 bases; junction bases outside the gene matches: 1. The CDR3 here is CASSYRGNYGYTF. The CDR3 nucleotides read TGTGCCAGCAGTTACAGGGGAAACTATGGCTACACCTTC.

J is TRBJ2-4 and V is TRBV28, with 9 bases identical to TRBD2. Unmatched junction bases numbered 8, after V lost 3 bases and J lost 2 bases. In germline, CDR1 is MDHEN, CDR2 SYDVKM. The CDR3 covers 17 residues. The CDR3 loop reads CASSFRASGETKNIQYF. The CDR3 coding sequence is TGTGCCAGCAGTTTTCGGGCTAGCGGGGAGACCAAAAACATTCAGTACTTC.

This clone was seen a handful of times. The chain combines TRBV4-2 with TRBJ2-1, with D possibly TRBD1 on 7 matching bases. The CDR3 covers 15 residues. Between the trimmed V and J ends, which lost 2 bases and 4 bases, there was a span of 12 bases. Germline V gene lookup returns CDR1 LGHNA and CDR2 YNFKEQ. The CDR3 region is CASSQQGGRYNEQFF. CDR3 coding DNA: TGTGCCAGCAGCCAACAGGGGGGCCGGTACAATGAGCAGTTCTTC.

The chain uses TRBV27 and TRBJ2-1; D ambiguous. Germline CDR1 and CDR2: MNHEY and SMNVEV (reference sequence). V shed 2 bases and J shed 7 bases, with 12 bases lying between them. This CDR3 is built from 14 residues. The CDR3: CASSLGPYFNEQFF. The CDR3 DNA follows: TGTGCCAGCAGTTTAGGTCCTTACTTTAATGAGCAGTTCTTC.

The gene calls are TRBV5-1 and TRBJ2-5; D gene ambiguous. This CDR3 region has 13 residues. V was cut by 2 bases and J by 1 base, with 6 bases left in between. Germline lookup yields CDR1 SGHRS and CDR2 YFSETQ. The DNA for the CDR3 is TGCGCCAGCAGCTTCCAGTCCCAAGAGACCCAGTACTTC. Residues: CASSFQSQETQYF.

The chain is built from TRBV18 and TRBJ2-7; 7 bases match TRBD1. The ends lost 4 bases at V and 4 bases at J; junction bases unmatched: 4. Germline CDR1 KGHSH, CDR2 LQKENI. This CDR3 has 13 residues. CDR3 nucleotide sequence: TGTGCCAGCTCACAGGGGGCAAAGTACGAGCAGTACTTC. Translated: CASSQGAKYEQYF.

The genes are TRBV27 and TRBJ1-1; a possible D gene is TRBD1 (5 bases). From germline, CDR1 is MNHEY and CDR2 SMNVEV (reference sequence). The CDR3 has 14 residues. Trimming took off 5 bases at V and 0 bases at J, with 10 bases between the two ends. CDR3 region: CASSLTVMNTEAFF. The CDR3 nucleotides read TGTGCCAGCAGTCTGACAGTTATGAACACTGAAGCTTTCTTT.

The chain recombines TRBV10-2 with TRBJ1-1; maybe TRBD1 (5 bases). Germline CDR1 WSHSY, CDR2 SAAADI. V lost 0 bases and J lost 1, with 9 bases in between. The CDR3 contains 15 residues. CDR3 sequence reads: CASSESADRNTEAFF. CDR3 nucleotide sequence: TGCGCCAGCAGTGAGTCAGCCGACAGGAACACTGAAGCTTTCTTT.

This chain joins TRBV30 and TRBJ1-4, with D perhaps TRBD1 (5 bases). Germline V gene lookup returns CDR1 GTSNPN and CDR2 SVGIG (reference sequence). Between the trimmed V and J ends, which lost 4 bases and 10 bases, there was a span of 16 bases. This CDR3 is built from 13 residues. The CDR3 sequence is CAWTLKGLGKLFF. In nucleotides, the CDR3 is TGTGCCTGGACCCTCAAGGGACTTGGAAAACTGTTTTTT.

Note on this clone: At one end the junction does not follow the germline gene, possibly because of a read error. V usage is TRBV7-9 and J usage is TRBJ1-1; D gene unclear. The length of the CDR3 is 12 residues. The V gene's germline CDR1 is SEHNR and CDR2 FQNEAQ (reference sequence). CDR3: CSSSPVGLEAFF. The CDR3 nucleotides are TGTTCCAGCAGCCCGGTTGGGCTTGAAGCTTTCTTT.

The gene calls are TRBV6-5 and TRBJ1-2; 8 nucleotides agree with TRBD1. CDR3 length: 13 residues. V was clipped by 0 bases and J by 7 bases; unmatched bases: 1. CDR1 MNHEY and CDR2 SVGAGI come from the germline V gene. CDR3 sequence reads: CASSYSDRGGYTF. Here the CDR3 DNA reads TGTGCCAGCAGTTACTCCGACAGGGGTGGCTACACCTTC.

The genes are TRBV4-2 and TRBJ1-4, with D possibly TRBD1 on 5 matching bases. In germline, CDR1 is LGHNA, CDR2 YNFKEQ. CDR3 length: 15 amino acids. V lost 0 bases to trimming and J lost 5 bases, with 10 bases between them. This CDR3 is CASSQEGGENEKLFF. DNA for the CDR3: TGTGCCAGCAGCCAAGAGGGGGGGGAAAATGAAAAACTGTTTTTT.

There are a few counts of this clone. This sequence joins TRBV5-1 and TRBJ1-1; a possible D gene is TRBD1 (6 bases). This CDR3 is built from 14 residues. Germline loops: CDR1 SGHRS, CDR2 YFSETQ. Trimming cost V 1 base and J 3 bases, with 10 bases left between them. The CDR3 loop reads CASSLRPGDTEAFF. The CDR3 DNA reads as TGCGCCAGCAGCTTGCGACCAGGGGACACTGAAGCTTTCTTT.

Here the CDR3 reads CASSVRAEQYF. CDR3 coding DNA: TGTGCCAGCAGTGTGCGGGCAGAGCAGTACTTC. The J gene is TRBJ2-5, the V gene TRBV6-1; D possibly corresponds to TRBD2 (5 bases). This CDR3 is 11 amino acids long. V lost 4 bases and J 11 bases, leaving 11 bases between the germline ends. The V gene's germline CDR1 is MNHNS and CDR2 SASEGT.

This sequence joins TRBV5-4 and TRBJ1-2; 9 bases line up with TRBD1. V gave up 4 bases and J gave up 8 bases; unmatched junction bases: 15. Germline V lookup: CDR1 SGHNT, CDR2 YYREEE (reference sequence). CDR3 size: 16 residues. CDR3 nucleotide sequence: TGTGCCAGCAGCCCTCCGCTCGGGACAGGGTCTGCCGGCTACACCTTC. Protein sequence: CASSPPLGTGSAGYTF.

CDR3 amino acids: CASSQQGNTEAFF. CDR3 nucleotide sequence: TGTGCCAGCAGCCAACAGGGGAACACTGAAGCTTTCTTT. The chain is built from TRBV5-5 and TRBJ1-1; tentative D call: TRBD1 (6 bases). The germline V gene has CDR1 SGHKS and CDR2 YYEKEE (reference sequence). The CDR3 extends over 13 amino acids. The germline V and J ends were trimmed by 4 bases and 1 base, with 8 bases remaining between them.

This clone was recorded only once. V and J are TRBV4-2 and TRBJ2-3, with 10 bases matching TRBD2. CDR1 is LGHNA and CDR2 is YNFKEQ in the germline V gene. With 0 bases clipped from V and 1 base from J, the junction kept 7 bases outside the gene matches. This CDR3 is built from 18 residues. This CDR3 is CASSQEKRGGLGTDTQYF. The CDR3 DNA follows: TGTGCCAGCAGCCAAGAGAAGCGGGGGGGCTTAGGCACAGATACGCAGTATTTT.